This T cell receptor (beta chain) emerged from a study of blood T cell repertoires in COVID-19. This clone was counted a few times. V was clipped by 4 bases and J by 8 bases; unmatched bases: 13. Germline CDR1 PRHDT, CDR2 FYEKMQ (reference sequence). The CDR3 has 15 amino acids. Produced via immunoSEQ multiplex PCR; TCRdb's table is partial and in-frame only. Of around 390,000 clones listed, just under 90% were seen once; the top ten hold 10%. Sequenced: PBMCs or T cells enriched from blood (not recorded which). The origin of this receptor is a woman aged 45-60 years who had recovered from COVID-19. The V call is TRBV13, the J call TRBJ1-2; 7 nucleotides line up with TRBD1. The CDR3 region is CASSSNRQGGRGYTF. The CDR3, as DNA: TGTGCCAGCAGCTCGAACCGACAGGGAGGAAGAGGCTACACCTTC.